The present T cell receptor (beta chain) was sequenced within a study of T cell repertoires in cytomegalovirus infection. Turning to the study itself: Public TCR beta signatures provided an indication of both CMV infection and a matching HLA type. Study-level points and caveats: Dominant in the ex vivo response were TCR beta clonotypes restricted by HLA-C and specific for CMV. The cumulative frequency of public TCR beta families distinguished individuals who carried CMV together with the relevant HLA.

As regards this clonotype: Its matching antigen is unknown.

TCRdb reprocessed the reads via MiXCR and lists one record per CDR3 protein. The table shows hundreds of thousands of distinct CDR3 sequences, with approximately 33% occurring only once. The receptor was isolated from a human donor in good health (CMV status not recorded). Some clones in this sample may be carry-over from other donors' samples. The source material was cultured PBMCs, sampled from culture after CMV antigen stimulation.

The CDR3 here is CASSYRLDSQSSFF. DNA of the CDR3: TGTGCCAGCAGTTATAGGTTGGACAGCCAATCCTCTTTCTTT. The chain links TRBV6-8 to TRBJ1-1, with D possibly TRBD1 on 6 matching bases. V lost 3 bases and J lost 12, with 20 bases in between. The length of the CDR3 is 14 residues. The germline CDR1 and CDR2 sequences are MNHGY and SAAAGT.